The clone carrying this TCR beta chain was recorded at least ten times. What it recognizes is unknown. Overall study results and limits: The larger-cohort validation was restricted to a single TCR beta V-J rearrangement rather than whole repertoires.

Tregs were sorted as CD4+CD25+CD127-/low cells. After constant-region reverse-primer amplification, full-length variable regions underwent semi-nested PCR with Nested Universal Primer A. TCRdb independently ran MiXCR on the 5' RACE reads; one entry per CDR3 protein. The sample consists of tens of thousands of distinct CDR3 sequences, roughly 21% of them appearing once. This clonotype was sampled from a female donor with breast cancer. Sequencing was done on a sample of Tregs sorted from blood.

The CDR3 DNA reads TGTGCCAGCAGTTACAAAGAGACCCAGTACTTC. Its protein is CASSYKETQYF. The J gene is TRBJ2-5, the V gene TRBV6-5; D is ambiguous. The germline V gene has CDR1 MNHEY and CDR2 SVGAGI. The CDR3 runs 11 residues. Deletions cut 2 bases from V and 3 bases from J, with 1 base between.